This T cell receptor (beta chain) was sequenced in a study of T cells in Graves' hyperthyroidism and ophthalmopathy. Diagnosing involved the use of clinical symptoms, serum thyroxine and TRAb, thyroid ultrasound and orbital computed tomography. The authors obtained PBMCs from 10 ml of fresh peripheral blood. This clonotype was detected ten times or more. Its matching antigen is unknown. RNA transcripts yielded amplified TCR beta CDR3 regions. A first-round RT-PCR of the TCR CDR3 used the HTBI primer set. Each CDR3 protein gets one entry after TCRdb re-called the multiplex PCR reads with MiXCR. The table has around 290,000 distinct CDR3 sequences, roughly 15% seen once; the top ten hold roughly 8.5%. Germline V gives CDR1 SGHDT, CDR2 YYEEEE. The germline V and J ends were trimmed by 4 bases and 6 bases, with 10 bases remaining between them. This CDR3 contains 13 residues. The study's findings and limits: Appearing also in blood were most of the thyroid clonotypes expanded above 0.001.

Specimen: blood. The TCR was taken from a woman in her 30s with Graves' hyperthyroidism that later progressed to Graves' ophthalmopathy. The J gene is TRBJ2-2, the V gene TRBV5-6; D uncertain. Written as DNA, the CDR3 is TGTGCCAGCAGCAAGACGCGCGCCGGGGAGCTGTTTTTT. Translation: CASSKTRAGELFF.